This TCR beta chain emerged from a study of T cell responses to AZD1222 COVID-19 vaccine. Here immunoSEQ multiplex PCR was the method, and the copy in TCRdb shows in-frame clones only, minus some. The table lists around 120,000 clones, roughly 87% of them singletons, with 6.5% to 9% in the top ten. General study results and limits: Along spike, vaccine-associated CD4 TCRs were found throughout, with dominance at 160-218 and 743-854.

Trimming removed 1 base at V and 11 bases at J, with 8 bases between. Germline values: CDR1 LNHNV, CDR2 YYDKDF (reference sequence). The CDR3 runs 11 residues. To note about this clone: Its antigen is still unknown.

This sequence was found in an adult in good health. The rearrangement uses TRBV15 and TRBJ1-1; D uncertain. Sample: peripheral blood, taken on day 0 of AZD1222 vaccination. CDR3 coding DNA: TGTGCCACCAGCAGAGGGCTCGAGGCTTTCTTT. It yields the protein CATSRGLEAFF.